The 32 T cell receptor beta chains reported below all come from one sample, sequenced in a study of vaccination and CD4 T cells after COVID-19. Their target antigens are unknown. An Oncomine TCR Beta short-read assay was used to sequence the DNA from cultured CD4+ T cells. TCRdb re-derived calls from the PCR reads in MiXCR, one entry per CDR3 protein. The sample comprises about 19,000 distinct CDR3 sequences, 30% to 40% of which are singletons, and just under 15% rests with the top ten. Treatment here: roughly 10-day PBMC culture with coronavirus spike peptide pools or control peptides (ViraFEST assay). Sequenced sample: cultured CD4+ T cells from blood. Receptors were obtained from a human donor with COVID-19.

The DNA for the CDR3 is TGTGCCAGCAGTGAATCTGGCAGGGGGGAGACCCAGTACTTC. Translation: CASSESGRGETQYF. The chain carries TRBV25-1 and TRBJ2-5, with 7 bases aligning to TRBD1. CDR1 MGHDK and CDR2 SYGVNS come from the germline V gene. This CDR3 has 14 residues. The trim removed 1 base at V and 5 bases at J, leaving 4 bases unmatched.

The V call is TRBV2, the J call TRBJ1-2; tentative D call: TRBD1 (5 bases). Germline CDR1 SNHLY, CDR2 FYNNEI. This CDR3 is built from 14 residues. V was trimmed by 5 bases and J by 2 bases, leaving 12 bases between them. In DNA form, the CDR3 reads TGTGCCAGCAGTATGACAGAAAAGAACTATGGCTACACCTTC. Protein: CASSMTEKNYGYTF.

This clonotype has a handful of counts. The V call is TRBV25-1, the J call TRBJ2-2; 9 bases fit TRBD1. CDR3 size: 17 residues. Germline loops: CDR1 MGHDK, CDR2 SYGVNS. With 0 bases clipped from V and 7 bases from J, the junction kept 9 bases outside the gene matches. CDR3 nucleotides: TGTGCCAGCAGTGAATATAATCAGGGACAGGGTTTCGGGGAGCTGTTTTTT. Translating gives CASSEYNQGQGFGELFF.

This sequence joins TRBV12-3 or TRBV12-4 and TRBJ1-5; D gene uncertain. CDR3 length: 13 amino acids. The V gene lost 6 bases and the J gene lost 7 bases, with 13 bases spanning the gap. The CDR3: CASRAGSPQPQHF. CDR3 bases: TGTGCCAGCAGGGCCGGGTCTCCACAGCCCCAGCATTTT.

V and J are TRBV20-1 and TRBJ2-5, with D tentatively TRBD2 (6 bases). Per germline, CDR1 DFQATT and CDR2 SNEGSKA (reference sequence). The V end lost 0 bases, the J end lost 7 bases, and 18 bases lay between the germline ends. This CDR3 is 15 amino acids long. In DNA, the CDR3 is TGCAGTGCTAGAGATCCGGGACGCAAGGGAGGGACCCAGTACTTC. Encoded protein: CSARDPGRKGGTQYF.

This clonotype has just one count. This sequence joins TRBV12-3 or TRBV12-4 and TRBJ2-1, with D uncertain. Between the trimmed V and J ends, which lost 5 bases and 0 bases, there was a span of 5 bases. This CDR3 comprises 13 residues. The CDR3 DNA is TGTGCCAGCAGTCCCATCTCCTACAATGAGCAGTTCTTC. The encoded protein is CASSPISYNEQFF.

V usage is TRBV27 and J usage is TRBJ1-1; 9 bases are shared with TRBD1. Germline assignment: CDR1 MNHEY and CDR2 SMNVEV (reference sequence). The CDR3 is 18 amino acids. With 7 bases clipped from V and 2 bases from J, the junction kept 17 bases outside the gene matches. CDR3 sequence (DNA): TGTGCCAGCACCCGCTTGGTACGGGACAGGGCCTTTAACACTGAAGCTTTCTTT. Translating gives CASTRLVRDRAFNTEAFF.

The table lists this clonotype with a few counts. The rearrangement uses TRBV20-1 and TRBJ1-4, with TRBD1 as a possible D gene (5 bases). V dropped 5 bases and J dropped 4 bases, with 20 bases sitting between them. The CDR3 loop spans 16 amino acids. The germline CDR1 and CDR2 sequences are DFQATT and SNEGSKA (reference sequence). The CDR3 loop is CSARGLVRDLNEKLFF. As DNA, the CDR3 is TGCAGTGCTCGTGGGTTGGTCCGGGACCTTAATGAAAAACTGTTTTTT.

The rearrangement links TRBV20-1 to TRBJ2-7; TRBD1 is a possible D gene (6 bases). The CDR3 loop spans 15 amino acids. From germline, CDR1 is DFQATT and CDR2 SNEGSKA (reference sequence). Trimming stripped 0 bases from V and 2 bases from J, with 14 bases between. The CDR3 DNA follows: TGCAGTGCTAGAGATCCGATGGGACAAACCTACGAGCAGTACTTC. Encoded protein: CSARDPMGQTYEQYF.

This chain connects TRBV7-9 to TRBJ1-6; unclear D gene. Germline V gene lookup returns CDR1 SEHNR and CDR2 FQNEAQ (reference sequence). Trimming removed 1 base from V and 0 bases from J, with 10 bases in between. This CDR3 spans 17 amino acids. This CDR3 is CASSLGPTLSYNSPLHF. In nucleotides, the CDR3 is TGTGCCAGCAGCTTAGGCCCGACGCTCTCCTATAATTCACCCCTCCACTTT. The full variable domain, its missing parts supplied by reference TRBV7-9 and TRBJ1-6, is DTGVSQNPRHKITKRGQNVTFRCDPISEHNRLYWYRQTLGQGPEFLTYFQNEAQLEKSRLLSDRFSAERPKGSFSTLEIQRTEQGDSAMYLCASSLGPTLSYNSPLHFGNGTRLTVT.

The chain carries TRBV20-1 and TRBJ2-3; weak D call: TRBD1 (5 bases). Germline V lookup: CDR1 DFQATT, CDR2 SNEGSKA (reference sequence). V lost 3 bases and J lost 2, with 9 bases in between. CDR3 length equals 13 residues. DNA of the CDR3: TGCAGTGCTAGTGGACAACACACAGATACGCAGTATTTT. This encodes CSASGQHTDTQYF.

This clonotype has a handful of counts. The CDR3 sequence is CASSKQTGNTIYF. Written as DNA, the CDR3 is TGTGCCAGCAGCAAACAGACCGGAAACACCATATATTTT. J is TRBJ1-3 and V is TRBV7-2; D unresolved. The germline V and J ends were trimmed by 5 bases and 4 bases, with 9 bases remaining between them. Germline V gene lookup returns CDR1 SGHTA and CDR2 FQGNSA. The CDR3 length is 13 residues. Combining the CDR3 with reference TRBV7-2 and TRBJ1-3 gives the whole variable domain GAGVSQSPSNKVTEKGKDVELRCDPISGHTALYWYRQSLGQGLEFLIYFQGNSAPDKSGLPSDRFSAERTGGSVSTLTIQRTQQEDSAVYLCASSKQTGNTIYFGEGSWLTVV.

This clonotype was detected a few times. The rearrangement links TRBV20-1 to TRBJ2-7; D uncertain. There are 13 residues in the CDR3. Trimming removed 5 bases from V and 4 bases from J, with 15 bases in between. Germline CDR1 DFQATT, CDR2 SNEGSKA (reference sequence). CDR3 nucleotide sequence: TGCAGTGCTCCTTCCGACGTGATTTACGAGCAGTACTTC. It yields the protein CSAPSDVIYEQYF.

This clonotype was detected only a few times. This sequence joins TRBV28 and TRBJ1-6, with D possibly TRBD1 on 6 matching bases. Germline CDR1 is MDHEN and CDR2 is SYDVKM. V was clipped by 5 bases and J by 6 bases, with 14 bases between them. The CDR3 length is 15 residues. In nucleotides, the CDR3 is TGTGCCAGCAGTGAGGCCGGGACAACTAATTCACCCCTCCACTTT. Protein sequence: CASSEAGTTNSPLHF. Looking up the rest from reference TRBV28 and TRBJ1-6 gives the full variable domain: DVKVTQSSRYLVKRTGEKVFLECVQDMDHENMFWYRQDPGLGLRLIYFSYDVKMKEKGDIPEGYSVSREKKERFSLILESASTNQTSMYLCASSEAGTTNSPLHFGNGTRLTVT.

The chain is built from TRBV6-1 and TRBJ2-7; TRBD2 matches at 7 bases. The CDR3 is 12 amino acids. Germline CDR1 and CDR2: MNHNS and SASEGT. CDR3 region: CSAGEPRLEQYF. CDR3 coding DNA: TGTTCCGCGGGGGAACCCCGGCTCGAGCAGTACTTC.

This clonotype came up a few times. This chain joins TRBV19 and TRBJ1-1, with a weak D call TRBD1 (5 bases). The germline CDR1 and CDR2 sequences are LNHDA and SQIVND (reference sequence). With 3 bases removed from V and 4 bases from J, the gap between germline ends came to 9 bases. The CDR3 covers 13 residues. CDR3: CASSIGQGTEAFF. CDR3 sequence (DNA): TGTGCCAGTAGTATCGGCCAGGGCACTGAAGCTTTCTTT.

This chain links TRBV30 with TRBJ2-5, with D possibly being TRBD1 (5 bases). CDR1 is GTSNPN, CDR2 SVGIG, per germline (reference sequence). V gave up 1 base and J gave up 5 bases, with 11 bases separating them. The length of the CDR3 is 13 residues. The CDR3 region is CAWSDGALETQYF. The CDR3 bases are TGTGCCTGGAGTGATGGGGCCCTGGAGACCCAGTACTTC.

The gene calls are TRBV5-1 and TRBJ1-3; D not resolved. Germline V gene lookup returns CDR1 SGHRS and CDR2 YFSETQ. This CDR3 region has 15 residues. Trimming removed 4 bases at V and 0 bases at J, with 11 bases between. The chain's CDR3 is CASSHPTDSGNTIYF. The CDR3 nucleotides read TGCGCCAGCAGCCACCCGACTGACTCTGGAAACACCATATATTTT.

The chain joins TRBV6-1 to TRBJ1-5; D possibly corresponds to TRBD1 (6 bases). This CDR3 contains 16 residues. Germline loops: CDR1 MNHNS, CDR2 SASEGT. Trimming pared 6 bases from V and 3 bases from J, leaving 18 bases between. CDR3 sequence: CASSHLDSLVNQPQHF. Here the CDR3 DNA reads TGTGCCAGCAGCCACCTGGACAGTCTAGTCAATCAGCCCCAGCATTTT.

The V gene is TRBV12-3 or TRBV12-4, the J gene TRBJ2-7, with a possible D match to TRBD1 (6 bases). The CDR3 sequence is 12 residues long. V gave up 5 bases and J gave up 8 bases, with 13 bases separating them. Here the CDR3 reads CASSAGQSKQYF. The DNA for the CDR3 is TGTGCCAGCAGTGCCGGACAGTCAAAGCAGTACTTC.

The chain has TRBV27 and TRBJ1-1; D remains unclear. The CDR3 runs 14 residues. V was cut by 3 bases and J by 0 bases, with 8 bases left in between. CDR1 and CDR2 from the germline V gene are MNHEY and SMNVEV (reference sequence). DNA of the CDR3: TGTGCCAGCAGTTTCTCCACACTGAACACTGAAGCTTTCTTT. This sequence encodes CASSFSTLNTEAFF.

The J gene is TRBJ1-4, the V gene TRBV6-5; D remains unclear. The germline gives CDR1 MNHEY, CDR2 SVGAGI. Trimming took off 4 bases at V and 7 bases at J, with 10 bases between the two ends. The CDR3 sequence is 13 residues long. This CDR3 reads CASSSRASEKLFF. Written as DNA, the CDR3 is TGTGCCAGCAGTTCCCGGGCCTCTGAAAAACTGTTTTTT.

The gene calls are TRBV11-2 and TRBJ1-2; tentative D call: TRBD1 (5 bases). With 5 bases removed from V and 10 bases from J, the gap between germline ends came to 14 bases. The V gene's germline CDR1 is SGHAT and CDR2 FQNNGV. The CDR3 sequence is 12 residues long. Here the CDR3 DNA reads TGTGCCAGCAGCCACATCGGGGGGTCCTACACCTTC. This sequence encodes CASSHIGGSYTF. The variable domain in full, completed from reference TRBV11-2 and TRBJ1-2, reads EAGVAQSPRYKIIEKRQSVAFWCNPISGHATLYWYQQILGQGPKLLIQFQNNGVVDDSQLPKDRFSAERLKGVDSTLKIQPAKLEDSAVYLCASSHIGGSYTFGSGTRLTVV.

This clonotype was seen a few times. V is TRBV5-1 and J is TRBJ2-2; 7 bases map to TRBD1. Germline V lookup: CDR1 SGHRS, CDR2 YFSETQ. Trimming cost V 4 bases and J 3 bases; bases outside gene matches: 3. The CDR3 spans 14 residues. The DNA of the CDR3 is TGCGCCAGCAGCGAGGGGGCCTACACCGGGGAGCTGTTTTTT. It codes for CASSEGAYTGELFF.

This clonotype was found a few times. CDR3 nucleotide sequence: TGTGCCAGCAGCCAAGATCTTGACCGGTACCCGTTCTTC. It yields the protein CASSQDLDRYPFF. This sequence joins TRBV4-2 and TRBJ2-1; D is unclear. V was pared by 0 bases and J by 15 bases, with 15 bases between. The CDR3 is made up of 13 amino acids. Per germline, CDR1 LGHNA and CDR2 YNFKEQ.

V gene TRBV20-1 combines with J gene TRBJ1-6; 7 nucleotides match TRBD1. CDR1 is DFQATT and CDR2 is SNEGSKA in the germline V gene (reference sequence). Trimming took 4 bases from V and 7 from J; bases not matched to a gene: 4. CDR3 size: 13 residues. DNA of the CDR3: TGCAGTGCTATGGAGGGGGCGAATTCACCCCTCCACTTT. It codes for CSAMEGANSPLHF.

In its sample, this clonotype was seen a few times. This chain connects TRBV12-3 or TRBV12-4 to TRBJ1-5; 11 bases map to TRBD1. The CDR3 spans 15 residues. With 6 bases clipped from V and 6 bases from J, the junction kept 7 bases outside the gene matches. The CDR3 nucleotides are TGTGCCAGCAGCCGCCGGACAGGGGGCTCTCAGCCCCAGCATTTT. Its translation is CASSRRTGGSQPQHF.

This clonotype came up a few times. The CDR3 DNA is TGTGCCAGTAGCCTATCAGGACTTACCTACGAGCAGTACTTC. As protein: CASSLSGLTYEQYF. The V call is TRBV19, the J call TRBJ2-7, with D perhaps matching TRBD2 (5 bases). Trimming shortened V by 6 bases and J by 2 bases, and 14 bases separated the two germline ends. Germline V CDR1 and CDR2: LNHDA, SQIVND (reference sequence). This CDR3 spans 14 amino acids.

This chain uses TRBV28 with TRBJ1-2; 7 bases agree with TRBD1. Losses at the gene ends were 7 bases for V and 6 bases for J; bases not matched to a gene: 8. This CDR3 comprises 13 residues. Germline CDR1 and CDR2: MDHEN and SYDVKM. In DNA, the CDR3 is TGTGCCAGCACGATAAGACAGGGCGATGGCTACACCTTC. Residues: CASTIRQGDGYTF.

The chain has TRBV4-3 and TRBJ1-3; D unclear. The V end lost 0 bases, the J end lost 3 bases, and 12 bases lay between the germline ends. Germline assignment: CDR1 LGHNA and CDR2 YSLEER. The CDR3 is made up of 16 amino acids. This chain's CDR3 is CASSQDIGSGGNTIYF. The CDR3 DNA reads TGCGCCAGCAGCCAAGATATAGGTTCTGGTGGAAACACCATATATTTT.

The J gene is TRBJ2-3, the V gene TRBV7-8; D uncertain. V was cut by 4 bases and J by 2 bases, with 19 bases left in between. CDR1 is SGHVS, CDR2 FQNEAQ, per germline. The CDR3 has 17 residues. CDR3 residues: CASSSPAGSLITDTQYF. Written as DNA, the CDR3 is TGTGCCAGCAGCTCCCCGGCAGGTTCTCTGATCACAGATACGCAGTATTTT.

This clonotype has just a few counts. This rearrangement joins TRBV30 to TRBJ2-5; 14 positions agree with TRBD2. V gave up 5 bases and J gave up 5 bases; unmatched junction bases: 7. In germline, CDR1 is GTSNPN, CDR2 SVGIG (reference sequence). This CDR3 is built from 15 residues. The CDR3 sequence: CAWQRLAGGRETQYF. The DNA for the CDR3 is TGTGCCTGGCAAAGACTAGCGGGGGGGAGGGAGACCCAGTACTTC.